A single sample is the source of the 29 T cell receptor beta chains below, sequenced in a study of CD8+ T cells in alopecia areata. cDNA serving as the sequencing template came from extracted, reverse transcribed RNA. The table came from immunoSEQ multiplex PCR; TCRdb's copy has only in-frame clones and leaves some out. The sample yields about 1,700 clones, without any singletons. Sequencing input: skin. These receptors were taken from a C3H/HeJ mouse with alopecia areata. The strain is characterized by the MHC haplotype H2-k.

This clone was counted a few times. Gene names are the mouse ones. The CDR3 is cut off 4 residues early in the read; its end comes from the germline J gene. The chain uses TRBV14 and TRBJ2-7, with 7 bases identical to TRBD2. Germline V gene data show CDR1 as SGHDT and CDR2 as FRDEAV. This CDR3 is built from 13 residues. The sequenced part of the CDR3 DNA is TGTGCCAGCAGTTTCGCCACTGGGGAT. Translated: CASSFATGD. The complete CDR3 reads CASSFATGDEQYF.

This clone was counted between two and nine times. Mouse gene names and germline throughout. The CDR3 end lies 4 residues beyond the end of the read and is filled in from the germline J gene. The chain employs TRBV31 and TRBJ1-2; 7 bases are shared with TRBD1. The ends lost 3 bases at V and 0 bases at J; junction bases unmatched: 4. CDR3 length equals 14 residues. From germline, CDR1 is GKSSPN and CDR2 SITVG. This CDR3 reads CAWSGDRANSDYTF. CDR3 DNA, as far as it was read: TGTGCCTGGAGCGGGGACAGAGCAAACTCC.

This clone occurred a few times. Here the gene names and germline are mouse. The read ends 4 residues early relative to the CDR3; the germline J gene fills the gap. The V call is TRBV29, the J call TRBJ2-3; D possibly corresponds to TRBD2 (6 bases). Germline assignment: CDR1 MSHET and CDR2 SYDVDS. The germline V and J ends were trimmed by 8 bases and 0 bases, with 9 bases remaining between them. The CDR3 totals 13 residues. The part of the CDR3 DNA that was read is TGTGCTAGCGGGACTTCTAGTGCAGAA. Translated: CASGTSSAE. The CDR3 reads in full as CASGTSSAETLYF.

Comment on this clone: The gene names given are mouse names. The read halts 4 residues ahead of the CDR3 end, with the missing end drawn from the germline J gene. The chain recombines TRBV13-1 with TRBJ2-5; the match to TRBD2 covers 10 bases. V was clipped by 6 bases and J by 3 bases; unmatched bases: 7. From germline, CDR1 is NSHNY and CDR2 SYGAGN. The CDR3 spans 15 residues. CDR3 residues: CASKGLGEIQDTQYF. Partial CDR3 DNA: TGTGCCAGCAAAGGACTGGGGGAGATTCAAGAC.

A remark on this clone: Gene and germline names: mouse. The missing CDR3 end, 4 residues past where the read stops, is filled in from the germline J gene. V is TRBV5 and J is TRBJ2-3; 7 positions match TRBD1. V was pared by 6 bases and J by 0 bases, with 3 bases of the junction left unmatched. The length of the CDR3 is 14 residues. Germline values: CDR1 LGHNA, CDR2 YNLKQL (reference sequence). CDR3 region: CASRGQTSAETLYF. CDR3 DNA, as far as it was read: TGTGCCAGCAGGGGACAGACTAGTGCAGAA.

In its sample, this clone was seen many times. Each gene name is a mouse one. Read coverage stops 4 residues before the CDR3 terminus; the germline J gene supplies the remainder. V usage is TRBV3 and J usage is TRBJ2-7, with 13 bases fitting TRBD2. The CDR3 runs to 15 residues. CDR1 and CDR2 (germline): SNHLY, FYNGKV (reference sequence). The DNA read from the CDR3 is TGTGCCAGCAGCTCTGGGACTGGGGGGGTTTAT. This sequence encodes CASSSGTGGVY. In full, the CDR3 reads CASSSGTGGVYEQYF.

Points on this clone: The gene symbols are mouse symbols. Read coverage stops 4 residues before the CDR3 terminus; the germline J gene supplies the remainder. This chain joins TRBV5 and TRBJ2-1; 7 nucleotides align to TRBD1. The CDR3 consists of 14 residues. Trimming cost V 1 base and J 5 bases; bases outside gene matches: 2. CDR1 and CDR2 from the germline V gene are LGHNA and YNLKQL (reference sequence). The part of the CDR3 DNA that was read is TGTGCCAGCAGCCAAGCGGGGACAGATGCT. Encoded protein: CASSQAGTDA. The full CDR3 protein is CASSQAGTDAEQFF.

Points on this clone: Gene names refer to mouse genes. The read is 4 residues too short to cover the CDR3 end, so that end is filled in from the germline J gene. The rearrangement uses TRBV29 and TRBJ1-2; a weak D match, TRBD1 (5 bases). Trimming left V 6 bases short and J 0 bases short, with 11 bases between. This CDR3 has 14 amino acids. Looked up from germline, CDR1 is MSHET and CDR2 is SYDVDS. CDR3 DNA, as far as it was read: TGTGCTAGCAGAGCCGACAGAGCAAACTCC. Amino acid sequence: CASRADRANS. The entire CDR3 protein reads CASRADRANSDYTF.

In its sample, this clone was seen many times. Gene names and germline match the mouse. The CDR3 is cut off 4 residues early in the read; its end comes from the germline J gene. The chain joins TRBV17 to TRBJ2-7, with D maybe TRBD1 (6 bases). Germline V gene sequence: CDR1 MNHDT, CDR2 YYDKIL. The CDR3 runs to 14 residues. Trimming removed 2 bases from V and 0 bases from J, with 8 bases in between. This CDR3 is CASSRLQGSYEQYF. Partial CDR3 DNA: TGTGCTAGCAGTAGACTACAGGGCTCCTAT.

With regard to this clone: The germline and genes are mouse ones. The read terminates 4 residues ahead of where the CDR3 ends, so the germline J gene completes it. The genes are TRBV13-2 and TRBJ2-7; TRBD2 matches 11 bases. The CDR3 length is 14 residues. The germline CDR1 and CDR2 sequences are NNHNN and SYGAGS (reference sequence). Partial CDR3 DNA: TGTGCCAGCGGTGGGGACTGGGGGCCATAT. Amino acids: CASGGDWGPY. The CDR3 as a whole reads CASGGDWGPYEQYF.

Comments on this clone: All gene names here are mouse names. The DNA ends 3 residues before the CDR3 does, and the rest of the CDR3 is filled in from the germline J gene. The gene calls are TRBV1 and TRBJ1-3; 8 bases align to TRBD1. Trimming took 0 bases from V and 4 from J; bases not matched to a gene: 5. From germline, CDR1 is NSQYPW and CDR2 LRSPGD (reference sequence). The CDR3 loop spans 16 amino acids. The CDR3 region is CTCSADLGQEGNTLYF. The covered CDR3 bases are TGCACCTGCAGTGCAGATCTGGGACAGGAAGGAAATACG.

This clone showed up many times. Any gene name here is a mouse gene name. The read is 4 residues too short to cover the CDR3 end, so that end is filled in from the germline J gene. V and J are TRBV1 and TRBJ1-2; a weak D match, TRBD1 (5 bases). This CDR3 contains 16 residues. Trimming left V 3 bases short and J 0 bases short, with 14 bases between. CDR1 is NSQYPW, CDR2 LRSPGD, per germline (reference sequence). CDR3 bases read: TGCACCTGCAGTGCTAAAGAGGGCAGGGCAAACTCC. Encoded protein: CTCSAKEGRANS. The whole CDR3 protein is CTCSAKEGRANSDYTF. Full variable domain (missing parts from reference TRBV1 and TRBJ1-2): VTLLEQNPRWRLVPRGQAVNLRCILKNSQYPWMSWYQQDLQKQLQWLFTLRSPGDKEVKSLPGADYLATRVTDTELRLQVANMSQGRTLYCTCSAKEGRANSDYTFGSGTRLLVI.

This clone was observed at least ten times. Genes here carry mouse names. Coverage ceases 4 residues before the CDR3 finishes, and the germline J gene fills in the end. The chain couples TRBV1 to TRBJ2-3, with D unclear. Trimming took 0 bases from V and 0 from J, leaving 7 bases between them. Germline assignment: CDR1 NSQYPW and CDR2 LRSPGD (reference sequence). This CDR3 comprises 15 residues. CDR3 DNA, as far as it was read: TGCACCTGCAGTGCAGATCTAACTAGTGCAGAA. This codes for CTCSADLTSAE. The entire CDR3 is CTCSADLTSAETLYF.

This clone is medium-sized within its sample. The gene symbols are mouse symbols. Here the CDR3 reads CTCSAERGLNQDTQYF. The sequenced CDR3 bases are TGCACCTGCAGTGCAGAAAGGGGTCTTAACCAAGAC. The rearrangement joins TRBV1 to TRBJ2-5, with a possible D match to TRBD1 (5 bases). With the read ending 4 residues before the CDR3 end, the germline J gene is used to fill in that end. The CDR3 is 16 amino acids. The germline gives CDR1 NSQYPW, CDR2 LRSPGD (reference sequence). The V gene lost 0 bases and the J gene lost 0 bases, with 10 bases spanning the gap.

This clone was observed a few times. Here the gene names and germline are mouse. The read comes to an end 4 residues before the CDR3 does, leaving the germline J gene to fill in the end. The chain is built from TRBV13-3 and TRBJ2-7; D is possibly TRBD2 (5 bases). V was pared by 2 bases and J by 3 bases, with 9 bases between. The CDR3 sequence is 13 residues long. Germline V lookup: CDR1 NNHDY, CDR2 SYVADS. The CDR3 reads CASSDWAYYEQYF. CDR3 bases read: TGTGCCAGCAGTGACTGGGCCTACTAT.

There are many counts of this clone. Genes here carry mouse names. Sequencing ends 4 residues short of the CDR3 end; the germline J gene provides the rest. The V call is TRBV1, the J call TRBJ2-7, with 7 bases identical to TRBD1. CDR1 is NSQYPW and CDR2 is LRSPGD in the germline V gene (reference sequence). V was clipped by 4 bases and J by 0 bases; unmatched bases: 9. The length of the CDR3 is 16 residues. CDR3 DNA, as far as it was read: TGCACCTGCAGTGGCCTCGCCGGGACAGACTCCTAT. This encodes CTCSGLAGTDSY. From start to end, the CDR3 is CTCSGLAGTDSYEQYF. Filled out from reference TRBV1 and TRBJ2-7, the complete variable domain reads VTLLEQNPRWRLVPRGQAVNLRCILKNSQYPWMSWYQQDLQKQLQWLFTLRSPGDKEVKSLPGADYLATRVTDTELRLQVANMSQGRTLYCTCSGLAGTDSYEQYFGPGTRLTVL.

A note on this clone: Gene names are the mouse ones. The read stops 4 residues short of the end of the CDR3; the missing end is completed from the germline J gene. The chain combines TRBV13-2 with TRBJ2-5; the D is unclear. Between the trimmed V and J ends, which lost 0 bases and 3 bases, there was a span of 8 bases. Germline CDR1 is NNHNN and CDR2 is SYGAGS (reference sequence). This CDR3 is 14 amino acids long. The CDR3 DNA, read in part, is TGTGCCAGCGGTGATGCAACAATTCAAGAC. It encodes CASGDATIQD. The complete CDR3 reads CASGDATIQDTQYF.

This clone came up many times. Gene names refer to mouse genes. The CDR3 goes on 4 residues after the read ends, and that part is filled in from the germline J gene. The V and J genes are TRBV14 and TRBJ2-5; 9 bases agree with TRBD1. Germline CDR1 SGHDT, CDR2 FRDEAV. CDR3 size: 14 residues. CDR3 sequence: CASSFLGQGDTQYF. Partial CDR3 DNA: TGTGCCAGCAGTTTCCTGGGACAGGGAGAC.

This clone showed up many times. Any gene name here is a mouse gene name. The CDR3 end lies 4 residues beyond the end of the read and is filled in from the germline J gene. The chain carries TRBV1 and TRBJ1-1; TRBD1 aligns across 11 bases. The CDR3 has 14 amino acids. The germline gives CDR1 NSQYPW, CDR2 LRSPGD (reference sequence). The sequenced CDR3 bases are TGCACCTGCAGTGCCGGGACAGGGGGGGCA. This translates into CTCSAGTGGA. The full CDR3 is CTCSAGTGGAEVFF. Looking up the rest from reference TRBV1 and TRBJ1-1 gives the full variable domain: VTLLEQNPRWRLVPRGQAVNLRCILKNSQYPWMSWYQQDLQKQLQWLFTLRSPGDKEVKSLPGADYLATRVTDTELRLQVANMSQGRTLYCTCSAGTGGAEVFFGKGTRLTVV.

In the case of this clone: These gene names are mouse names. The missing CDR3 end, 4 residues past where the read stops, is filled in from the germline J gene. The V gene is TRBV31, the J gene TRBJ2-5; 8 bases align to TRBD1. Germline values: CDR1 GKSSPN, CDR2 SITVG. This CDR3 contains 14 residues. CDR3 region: CAWSQGAREDTQYF. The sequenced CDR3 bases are TGTGCCTGGAGCCAGGGGGCGCGTGAAGAC.

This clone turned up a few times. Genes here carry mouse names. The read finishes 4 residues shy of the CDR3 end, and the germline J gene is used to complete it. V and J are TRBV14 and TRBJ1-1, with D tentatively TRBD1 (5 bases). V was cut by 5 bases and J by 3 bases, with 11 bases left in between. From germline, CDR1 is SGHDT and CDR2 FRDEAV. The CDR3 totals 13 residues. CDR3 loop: CASRLVGDTEVFF. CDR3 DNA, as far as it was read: TGTGCCAGCAGGCTCGTAGGGGACACA.

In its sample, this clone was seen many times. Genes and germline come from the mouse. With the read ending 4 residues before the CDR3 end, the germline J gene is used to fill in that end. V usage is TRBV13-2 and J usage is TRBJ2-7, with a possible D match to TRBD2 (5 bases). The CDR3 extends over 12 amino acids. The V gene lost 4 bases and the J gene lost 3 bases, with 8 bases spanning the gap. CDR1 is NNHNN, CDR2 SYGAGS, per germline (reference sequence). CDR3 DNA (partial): TGTGCCAGCGGTCTGGGTATCTAT. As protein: CASGLGIY. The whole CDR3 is CASGLGIYEQYF.

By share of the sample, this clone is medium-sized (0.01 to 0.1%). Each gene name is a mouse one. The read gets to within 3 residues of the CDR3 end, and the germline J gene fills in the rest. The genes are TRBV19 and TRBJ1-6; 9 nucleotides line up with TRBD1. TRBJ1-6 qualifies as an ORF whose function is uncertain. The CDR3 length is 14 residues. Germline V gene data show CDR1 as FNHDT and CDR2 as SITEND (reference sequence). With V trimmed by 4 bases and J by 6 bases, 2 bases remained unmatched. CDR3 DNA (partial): TGTGCCAGCAGTGGGGACAGGGTTAATTCGCCC. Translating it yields CASSGDRVNSP. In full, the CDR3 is CASSGDRVNSPLYF.

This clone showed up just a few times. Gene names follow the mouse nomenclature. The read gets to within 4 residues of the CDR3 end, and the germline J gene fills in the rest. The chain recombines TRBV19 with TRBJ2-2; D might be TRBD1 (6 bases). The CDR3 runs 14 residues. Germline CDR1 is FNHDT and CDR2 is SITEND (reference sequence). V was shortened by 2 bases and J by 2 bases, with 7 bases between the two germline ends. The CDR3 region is CASSITGNTGQLYF. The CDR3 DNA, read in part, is TGTGCCAGCAGTATCACAGGGAACACCGGG. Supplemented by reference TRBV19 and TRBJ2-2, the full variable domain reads GGIITQTPKFLIGQEGQKLTLKCQQNFNHDTMYWYRQDSGKGLRLIYYSITENDLQKGDLSEGYDASREKKSSFSLTVTSAQKNEMAVFLCASSITGNTGQLYFGEGSKLTVL.

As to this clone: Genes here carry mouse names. CDR3 DNA, as far as it was read: TGTGCCAGCGGTGATCCCAGGGGGAATTCCTAT. Translation: CASGDPRGNSY. The full CDR3 protein reads CASGDPRGNSYEQYF. The rearrangement links TRBV13-2 to TRBJ2-7, with 7 bases lining up with TRBD1. The observed sequence ends 4 residues before the CDR3 terminus, with the missing tail filled in from the germline J gene. The germline CDR1 and CDR2 sequences are NNHNN and SYGAGS (reference sequence). The CDR3 contains 15 residues. V dropped 1 base and J dropped 1; count of bases not matched to a gene: 5.

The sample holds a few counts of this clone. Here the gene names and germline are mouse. The covered CDR3 bases are TGTGCCAGCAGCCAAGTCAGGGCGGAT. This encodes CASSQVRAD. The full-length CDR3 reads as CASSQVRADEQYF. The chain carries TRBV5 and TRBJ2-7; D might be TRBD1 (5 bases). Sequencing ends 4 residues short of the CDR3 end; the germline J gene provides the rest. CDR3 size: 13 residues. Germline CDR1 reads LGHNA; CDR2 reads YNLKQL (reference sequence).

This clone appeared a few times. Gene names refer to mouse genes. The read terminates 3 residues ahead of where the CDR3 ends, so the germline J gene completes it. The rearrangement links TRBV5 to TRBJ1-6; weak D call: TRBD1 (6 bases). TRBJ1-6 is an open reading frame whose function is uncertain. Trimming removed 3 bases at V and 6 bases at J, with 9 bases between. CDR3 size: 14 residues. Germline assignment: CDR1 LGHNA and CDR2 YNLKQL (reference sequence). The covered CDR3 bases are TGTGCCAGCAGCCAGAGCAGGGGTAATTCGCCC. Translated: CASSQSRGNSP. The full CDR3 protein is CASSQSRGNSPLYF.

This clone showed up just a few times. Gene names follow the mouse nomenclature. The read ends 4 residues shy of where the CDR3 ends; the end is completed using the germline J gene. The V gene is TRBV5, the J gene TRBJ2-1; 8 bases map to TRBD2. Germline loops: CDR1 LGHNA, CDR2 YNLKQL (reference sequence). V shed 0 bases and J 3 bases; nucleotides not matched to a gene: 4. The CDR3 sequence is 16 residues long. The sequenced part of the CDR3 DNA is TGTGCCAGCAGCCAAGAGGGGGGGCTTCTCTATGCT. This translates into CASSQEGGLLYA. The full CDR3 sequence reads CASSQEGGLLYAEQFF.

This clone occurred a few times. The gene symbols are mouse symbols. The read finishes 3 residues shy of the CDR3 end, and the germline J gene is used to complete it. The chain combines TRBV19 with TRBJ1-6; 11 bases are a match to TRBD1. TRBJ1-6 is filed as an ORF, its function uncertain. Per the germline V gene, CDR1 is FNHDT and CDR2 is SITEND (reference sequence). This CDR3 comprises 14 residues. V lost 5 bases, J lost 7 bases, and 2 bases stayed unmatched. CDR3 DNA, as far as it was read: TGTGCCAGCAGGAGGGACAGGGGGAATTCGCCC. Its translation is CASRRDRGNSP. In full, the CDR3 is CASRRDRGNSPLYF.